This T cell receptor (beta chain) was identified in a study of blood T cell repertoires in COVID-19. For the study at large: Sites across the United States, Italy and Spain contributed samples from acute and convalescent COVID-19. PBMCs, B-cell-depleted T cells, or T cells provided the cDNA or gDNA that made up the material.

This CDR3 comprises 15 residues. Trimming pared 1 base from V and 0 bases from J, leaving 7 bases between. CDR1 is MGHRA, CDR2 YSYEKL, per germline. In the original analysis: Amplified reference gene primers provided the basis for estimating nucleated cell counts. Clones were sequenced by immunoSEQ multiplex PCR, and TCRdb holds only the in-frame ones, with some missing. V and J calls and clone size are as listed in that table; D and trimming were resolved from the DNA. The repertoire holds some 42,000 clones, with approximately 85% as singletons. The receptor was isolated from a woman aged 65 to 85 in a cohort sampled during active COVID-19. Sequenced input: peripheral blood. The V and J genes are TRBV4-1 and TRBJ1-5; D remains unclear. CDR3 nucleotides: TGCGCCAGCAGCCAAGTCGGGAATAGCAATCAGCCCCAGCATTTT. It codes for CASSQVGNSNQPQHF.